This T cell receptor (beta chain) was sequenced in a study of T cells in Graves' hyperthyroidism and ophthalmopathy. Each patient was aged 18 to 65 and had newly diagnosed hyperthyroidism of under 2 months' duration. Reasons for excluding patients were uncontrolled infection, other autoimmune disease, pregnancy or lactation. Researchers amplified the TCR beta CDR3 regions from RNA transcripts. Using the HTBI primer set, a first-round RT-PCR was run on the TCR CDR3. One entry per CDR3 protein, called by TCRdb with MiXCR from the multiplex PCR reads. The repertoire holds about 420,000 distinct CDR3 sequences, with roughly 13% as singletons. This clonotype was recorded many times. Germline V lookup: CDR1 SGHRS, CDR2 YFSETQ. Trimming took 0 bases from V and 5 from J, leaving 12 bases between them. This CDR3 is 14 amino acids long.

Sequences were obtained from blood. The chain has TRBV5-1 and TRBJ2-7; possible D gene TRBD2, 6 bases. This receptor was taken from a woman between 18 and 30 years old with Graves' hyperthyroidism. Written as DNA, the CDR3 is TGCGCCAGCAGCTTGGACGCGGGAACCGACGAGCAGTACTTC. Residues: CASSLDAGTDEQYF.